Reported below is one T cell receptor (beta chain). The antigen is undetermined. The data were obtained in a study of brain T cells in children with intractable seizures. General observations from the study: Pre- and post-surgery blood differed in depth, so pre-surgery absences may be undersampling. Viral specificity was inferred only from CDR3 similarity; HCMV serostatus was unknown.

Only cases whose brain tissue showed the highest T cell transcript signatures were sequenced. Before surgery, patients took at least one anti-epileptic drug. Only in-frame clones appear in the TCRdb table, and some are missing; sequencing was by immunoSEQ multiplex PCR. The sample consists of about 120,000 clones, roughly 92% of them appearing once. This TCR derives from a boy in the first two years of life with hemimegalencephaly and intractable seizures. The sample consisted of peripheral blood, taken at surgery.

CDR3 nucleotide sequence: TGTGCCAGCAGAGAGCAGGGGGCGGGGTACGAGCAGTACTTC. Protein: CASREQGAGYEQYF. This chain connects TRBV7-2 to TRBJ2-7, with 8 positions matching TRBD1. Germline trimming cut 6 bases from V and 4 bases from J; bases unmatched to any gene: 8. The CDR3 sequence is 14 residues long. The germline V gene encodes CDR1 SGHTA and CDR2 FQGNSA.